This TCR beta chain appears in the sequencing data of a study of response to subunit inactivated influenza vaccine. As to this clonotype: Its antigen remains unidentified.

General study results and limits: The authors suggested that every seasonal influenza vaccination recruits few new T cells.

There are 17 residues in the CDR3. The V end was cut by 3 bases, the J end by 0 bases, with 15 bases between. Using its own MiXCR run on the RT-PCR reads, TCRdb lists one record per CDR3 protein. The table records about half a million distinct CDR3 sequences, roughly 11% of them present only once. The V gene is TRBV12-3 or TRBV12-4, the J gene TRBJ2-4, with D perhaps TRBD1 or TRBD2 (7 bases each). The receptor's source is a man aged 50 to 60 who received an inactivated influenza vaccine. The source was PBMCs from blood, collected more than 35 days after vaccination. The CDR3 DNA follows: TGTGCCAGCAGTTTTGGGAGGGGGCCGGGAGCCAAAAACATTCAGTACTTC. It specifies CASSFGRGPGAKNIQYF.